Sequencing of this T cell receptor (beta chain) was carried out in a study of type 1 regulatory T cells. This clonotype was seen more than once but under ten times. The CDR3 sequence is 12 residues long. With 5 bases removed from V and 9 bases from J, the gap between germline ends came to 11 bases. Germline V gene sequence: CDR1 SEHNR, CDR2 FQNEAQ (reference sequence). TCRdb ran MiXCR on the reads and lists one entry per CDR3 protein. The sample lists approximately 97,000 distinct CDR3 sequences, less than 40% occurring once. This sequence joins TRBV7-9 and TRBJ2-1, with a weak D call TRBD1 (5 bases). The sample was CD4+ T cells, either the whole sample or a sorted fraction (not recorded which). This receptor was taken from a human donor in good health. CDR3 sequence: CASSSQGGEQFF. The DNA for the CDR3 is TGTGCCAGCAGCAGCCAGGGTGGTGAGCAGTTCTTC. Combining the CDR3 with reference TRBV7-9 and TRBJ2-1 gives the whole variable domain DTGVSQNPRHKITKRGQNVTFRCDPISEHNRLYWYRQTLGQGPEFLTYFQNEAQLEKSRLLSDRFSAERPKGSFSTLEIQRTEQGDSAMYLCASSSQGGEQFFGPGTRLTVL.